Here is one TCR beta chain with its context. Its matching antigen is unknown. Libraries were prepared by immunoSEQ multiplex PCR; TCRdb keeps only in-frame clonotypes and omits some of them. Here the sample spans 150,000 to 200,000 clones, approximately 86% being singletons. This sample was included in a study of T cell responses to AZD1222 COVID-19 vaccine. Findings and caveats of the study: The span of vaccine-associated CD4 TCRs extended across spike, with dominance at 160-218 and 743-854.

The sequence came from an adult in good health. This specimen was peripheral blood, taken on day 0 of AZD1222 vaccination.

This CDR3 is CASSLSTGINYGYTF. CDR3 bases: TGTGCCAGCAGCCTCTCGACAGGGATTAACTATGGCTACACCTTC. This rearrangement joins TRBV27 to TRBJ1-2, with 7 positions matching TRBD1. Trimming removed 6 bases from V and 1 base from J; junction bases left unmatched: 8. The CDR3 consists of 15 residues. CDR1 and CDR2 (germline): MNHEY, SMNVEV (reference sequence).